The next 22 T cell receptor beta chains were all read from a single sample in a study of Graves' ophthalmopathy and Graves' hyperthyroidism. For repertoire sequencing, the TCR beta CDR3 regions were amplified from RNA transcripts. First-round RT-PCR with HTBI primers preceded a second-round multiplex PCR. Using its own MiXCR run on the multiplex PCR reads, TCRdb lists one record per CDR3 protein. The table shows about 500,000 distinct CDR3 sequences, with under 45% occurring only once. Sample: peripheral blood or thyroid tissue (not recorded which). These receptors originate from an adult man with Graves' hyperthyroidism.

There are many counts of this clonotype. The CDR3 nucleotides read TGTGCCAGCAGGCTCGCGGAGACCTATGGCTACACCTTC. It encodes CASRLAETYGYTF. The V gene is TRBV6-6, the J gene TRBJ1-2; D call uncertain. The V gene's germline CDR1 is MNHNY and CDR2 SVGAGI (reference sequence). The CDR3 loop spans 13 amino acids. The ends were cut back, 6 bases at V and 4 bases at J, with 12 bases in the middle.

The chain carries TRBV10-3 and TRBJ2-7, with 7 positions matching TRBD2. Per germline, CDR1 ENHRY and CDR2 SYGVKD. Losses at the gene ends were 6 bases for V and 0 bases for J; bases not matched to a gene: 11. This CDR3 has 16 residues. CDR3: CAISPLILANSYEQYF. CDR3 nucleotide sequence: TGTGCCATCAGCCCCCTCATACTAGCGAACTCCTACGAGCAGTACTTC.

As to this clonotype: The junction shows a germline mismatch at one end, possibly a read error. For the CDR3, the DNA is TGTGCCAGCAGCTTAGGTGGCGGTACCTACAATTCACCCCTCCACTTT. This translates into CASSLGGGTYNSPLHF. J is TRBJ1-6 and V is TRBV7-9; D remains ambiguous. Germline lookup yields CDR1 SEHNR and CDR2 FQNEAQ (reference sequence). The CDR3 totals 16 residues.

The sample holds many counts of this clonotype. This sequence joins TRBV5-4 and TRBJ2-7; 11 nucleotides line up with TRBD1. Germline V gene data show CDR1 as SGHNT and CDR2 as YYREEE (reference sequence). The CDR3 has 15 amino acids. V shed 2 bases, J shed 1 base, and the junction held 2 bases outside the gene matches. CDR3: CASSFGTGGSYEQYF. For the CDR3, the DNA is TGTGCCAGCAGCTTCGGGACAGGGGGATCCTACGAGCAGTACTTC.

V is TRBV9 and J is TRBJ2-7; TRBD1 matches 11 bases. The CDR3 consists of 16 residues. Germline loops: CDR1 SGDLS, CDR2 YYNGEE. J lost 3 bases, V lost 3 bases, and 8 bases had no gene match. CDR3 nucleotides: TGTGCCAGCAGCGGGAGCCGGGACAGGGGGGACTACGAGCAGTACTTC. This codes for CASSGSRDRGDYEQYF.

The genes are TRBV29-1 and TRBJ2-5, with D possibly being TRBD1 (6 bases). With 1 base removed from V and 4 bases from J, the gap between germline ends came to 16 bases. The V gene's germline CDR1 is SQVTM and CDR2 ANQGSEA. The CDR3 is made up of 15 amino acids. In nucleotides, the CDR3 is TGCAGCGTTGAAGGTCGACAGGCCGCGGTAGAGACCCAGTACTTC. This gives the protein CSVEGRQAAVETQYF.

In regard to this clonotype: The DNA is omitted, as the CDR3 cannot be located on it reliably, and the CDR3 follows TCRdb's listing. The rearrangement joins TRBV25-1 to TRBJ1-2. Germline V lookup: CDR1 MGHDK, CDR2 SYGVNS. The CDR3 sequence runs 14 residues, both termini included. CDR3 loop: CASLADSGIYGCTF.

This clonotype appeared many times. The CDR3 region is CSAREGLVMADTQYF. CDR3 DNA: TGCAGTGCTAGAGAAGGACTAGTCATGGCAGATACGCAGTATTTT. The rearrangement uses TRBV20-1 and TRBJ2-3; TRBD2 agrees at 7 bases. Germline assignment: CDR1 DFQATT and CDR2 SNEGSKA (reference sequence). V shed 0 bases, J shed 4 bases, and the junction held 7 bases outside the gene matches. CDR3 length: 15 amino acids.

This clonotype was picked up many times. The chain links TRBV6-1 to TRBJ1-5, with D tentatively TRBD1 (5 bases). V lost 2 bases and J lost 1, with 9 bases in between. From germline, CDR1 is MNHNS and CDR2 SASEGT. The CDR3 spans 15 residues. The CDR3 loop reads CASSESGTSNQPQHF. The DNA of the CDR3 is TGTGCCAGCAGTGAATCAGGGACGAGCAATCAGCCCCAGCATTTT.

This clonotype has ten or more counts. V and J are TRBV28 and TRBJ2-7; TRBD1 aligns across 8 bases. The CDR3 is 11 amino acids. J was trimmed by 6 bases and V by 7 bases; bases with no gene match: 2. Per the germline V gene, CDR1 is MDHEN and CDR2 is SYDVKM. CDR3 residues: CASMGQAEQYF. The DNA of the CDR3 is TGTGCCAGCATGGGACAGGCCGAGCAGTACTTC.

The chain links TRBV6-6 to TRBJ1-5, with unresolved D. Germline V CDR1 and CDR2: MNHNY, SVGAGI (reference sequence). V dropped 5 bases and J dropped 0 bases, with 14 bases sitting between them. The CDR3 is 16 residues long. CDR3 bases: TGTGCCAGCAGTGAGCTAAAGGATTATAGCAATCAGCCCCAGCATTTT. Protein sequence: CASSELKDYSNQPQHF.

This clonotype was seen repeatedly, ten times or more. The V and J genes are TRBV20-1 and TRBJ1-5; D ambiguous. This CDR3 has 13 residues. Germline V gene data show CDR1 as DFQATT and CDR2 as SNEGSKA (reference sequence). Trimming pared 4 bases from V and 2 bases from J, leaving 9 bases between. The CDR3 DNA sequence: TGCAGTGCTACGGCCGGCGGCAATCAGCCCCAGCATTTT. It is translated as CSATAGGNQPQHF.

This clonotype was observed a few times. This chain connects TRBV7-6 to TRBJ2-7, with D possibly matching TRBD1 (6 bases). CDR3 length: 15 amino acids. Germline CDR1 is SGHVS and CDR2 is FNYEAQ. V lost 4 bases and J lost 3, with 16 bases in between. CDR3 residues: CASSSLAGDLYEQYF. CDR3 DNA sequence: TGTGCCAGCAGCTCCCTGGCAGGGGACCTCTACGAGCAGTACTTC.

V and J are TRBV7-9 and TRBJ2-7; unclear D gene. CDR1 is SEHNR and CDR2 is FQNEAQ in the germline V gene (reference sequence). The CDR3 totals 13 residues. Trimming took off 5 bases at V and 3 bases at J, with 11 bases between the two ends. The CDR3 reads CASSDDRVYEQYF. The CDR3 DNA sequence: TGTGCCAGCAGCGATGACCGAGTCTACGAGCAGTACTTC.

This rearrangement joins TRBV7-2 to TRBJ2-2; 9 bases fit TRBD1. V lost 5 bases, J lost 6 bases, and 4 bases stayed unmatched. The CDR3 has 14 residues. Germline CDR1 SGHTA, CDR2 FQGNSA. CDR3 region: CASSRRDRAGELFF. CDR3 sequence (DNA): TGTGCCAGCAGCCGACGGGACAGGGCCGGGGAGCTGTTTTTT.

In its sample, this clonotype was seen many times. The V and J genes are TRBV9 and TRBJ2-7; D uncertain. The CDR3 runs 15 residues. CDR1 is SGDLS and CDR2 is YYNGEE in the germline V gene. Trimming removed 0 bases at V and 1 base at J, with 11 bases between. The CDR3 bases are TGTGCCAGCAGCGTAGGTGTCGACATTTCCTACGAGCAGTACTTC. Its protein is CASSVGVDISYEQYF.

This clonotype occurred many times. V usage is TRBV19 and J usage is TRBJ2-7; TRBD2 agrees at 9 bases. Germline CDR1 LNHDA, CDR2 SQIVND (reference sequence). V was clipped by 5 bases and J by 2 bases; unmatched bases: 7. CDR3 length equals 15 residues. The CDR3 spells CASSFLAGLTYEQYF. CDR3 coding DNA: TGTGCCAGTAGTTTCCTAGCGGGGCTTACCTACGAGCAGTACTTC.

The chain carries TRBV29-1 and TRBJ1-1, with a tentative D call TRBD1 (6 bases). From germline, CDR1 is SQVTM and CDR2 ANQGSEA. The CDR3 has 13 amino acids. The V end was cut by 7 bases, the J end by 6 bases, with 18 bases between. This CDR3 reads CSAWAGATPEAFF. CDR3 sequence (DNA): TGCAGCGCCTGGGCAGGGGCAACCCCTGAAGCTTTCTTT.

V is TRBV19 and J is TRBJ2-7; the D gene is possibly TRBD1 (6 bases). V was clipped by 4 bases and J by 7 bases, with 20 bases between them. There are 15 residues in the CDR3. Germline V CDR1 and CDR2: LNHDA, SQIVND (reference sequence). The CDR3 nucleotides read TGTGCCAGTAGTACCACCCTACAGGGTATCGGGGAGCAGTACTTC. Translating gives CASSTTLQGIGEQYF.

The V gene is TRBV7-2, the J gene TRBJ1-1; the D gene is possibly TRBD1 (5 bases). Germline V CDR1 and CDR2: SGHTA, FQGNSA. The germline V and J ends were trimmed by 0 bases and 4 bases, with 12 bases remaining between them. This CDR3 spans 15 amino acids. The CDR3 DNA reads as TGTGCCAGCAGCTTAGCGGGGGACGGGAGCACTGAAGCTTTCTTT. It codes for CASSLAGDGSTEAFF.

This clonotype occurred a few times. The CDR3 nucleotides read TGCAGTGCTAGATCGGACAGGACGGGCTTGGGGTCACCCCTCCACTTT. It translates to CSARSDRTGLGSPLHF. This chain joins TRBV20-1 and TRBJ1-6; 7 bases match TRBD1. J lost 10 bases, V lost 2 bases, and 14 bases had no gene match. The V gene's germline CDR1 is DFQATT and CDR2 SNEGSKA (reference sequence). The length of the CDR3 is 16 residues.

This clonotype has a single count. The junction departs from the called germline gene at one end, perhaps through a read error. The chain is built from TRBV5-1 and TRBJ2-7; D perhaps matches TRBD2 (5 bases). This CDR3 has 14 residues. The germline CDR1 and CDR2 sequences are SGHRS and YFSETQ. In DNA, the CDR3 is TGCGCCAGCAGCCCCGATAGGCTAGCCTATGAGCAGTACTTC. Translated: CASSPDRLAYEQYF. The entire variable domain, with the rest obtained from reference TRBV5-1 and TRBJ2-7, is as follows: KAGVTQTPRYLIKTRGQQVTLSCSPISGHRSVSWYQQTPGQGLQFLFEYFSETQRNKGNFPGRFSGRQFSNSRSEMNVSTLELGDSALYLCASSPDRLAYEQYFGPGTRLTVT.